This TCR beta chain is drawn from a study of response to subunit inactivated influenza vaccine. Germline CDR1 reads LGHDT; CDR2 reads YNNKEL (reference sequence). This CDR3 has 16 residues. V gave up 4 bases and J gave up 1 base; unmatched junction bases: 2. A single record per CDR3 protein comes from TCRdb applying MiXCR to the RT-PCR reads. There are 600,000 to 850,000 distinct CDR3 sequences in the sample; 14% occur only once, and 7.5% to 8% lies in the top ten. This clonotype came up a few times. The V call is TRBV3-1, the J call TRBJ2-6; 9 bases match TRBD1. The origin of this receptor is a man in his fifties or sixties who received an inactivated influenza vaccine. Sequences were derived from PBMCs from blood, sampled 14 to 15 days before vaccination. CDR3 residues: CASSRDRVSGANVLTF. As DNA, the CDR3 is TGTGCCAGCAGCCGGGACAGGGTGTCTGGGGCCAACGTCCTGACTTTC.